These 30 T cell receptor beta chains came from one sample sequenced in a study of CD8 T cells in Susac syndrome. RNA amounts of about 0.5 to 1 ug underwent reverse transcription with random hexamers. TCRdb reprocessed the immunoSEQ multiplex PCR reads via MiXCR and lists one record per CDR3 protein. The sample has approximately 190,000 distinct CDR3 sequences, approximately 93% seen once. The sequenced sample consisted of CD4+ T cells from PBMCs. The source of these receptors is a human donor in good health.

The chain employs TRBV27 and TRBJ2-2; possibly TRBD1 for D (6 bases). This CDR3 has 16 amino acids. Trimming cost V 4 bases and J 6 bases, with 18 bases left between them. The germline V gene has CDR1 MNHEY and CDR2 SMNVEV (reference sequence). The CDR3 coding sequence is TGTGCCAGCAGTTCGGGACAAGCTATGGCATCCGGGGAGCTGTTTTTT. Translated, it gives CASSSGQAMASGELFF.

The rearrangement uses TRBV20-1 and TRBJ1-3; TRBD1 matches 8 bases. Germline CDR1 DFQATT, CDR2 SNEGSKA (reference sequence). The V and J ends lost 5 bases and 9 bases, in that order; junction bases with no gene match: 12. This CDR3 has 14 amino acids. CDR3 in DNA: TGCAGTGCTCCATGGACAGGGTCTAAAGGCACCATATATTTT. This encodes CSAPWTGSKGTIYF.

The chain joins TRBV2 to TRBJ2-7, with a possible D match to TRBD1 (6 bases). CDR3 length: 14 amino acids. Per germline, CDR1 SNHLY and CDR2 FYNNEI. V shed 10 bases and J shed 3 bases, with 19 bases lying between them. The CDR3 DNA follows: TGTGCCACCTCCCGGGACACCACTAACTACGAGCAGTACTTC. Its translation is CATSRDTTNYEQYF.

The chain employs TRBV6-2 or TRBV6-3 and TRBJ2-6, with TRBD2 identical over 8 bases. Germline values: CDR1 MNHEY, CDR2 SVGEGT. The CDR3 consists of 16 residues. J was trimmed by 1 base and V by 6 bases; bases with no gene match: 5. CDR3 coding DNA: TGTGCCAGCAGCCGCGGGGGGCCATCTGGGGCCAACGTCCTGACTTTC. It is translated as CASSRGGPSGANVLTF.

The rearrangement links TRBV9 to TRBJ1-5, with D hard to call. This CDR3 is 15 amino acids long. Germline assignment: CDR1 SGDLS and CDR2 YYNGEE. V was clipped by 2 bases and J by 4 bases, with 13 bases between them. In DNA, the CDR3 is TGTGCCAGCAGCGTCGCGGACGGGTTGAATCAGCCCCAGCATTTT. Encoded protein: CASSVADGLNQPQHF.

The gene calls are TRBV20-1 and TRBJ1-6; D gene ambiguous. Per germline, CDR1 DFQATT and CDR2 SNEGSKA (reference sequence). Trimming shortened V by 4 bases and J by 10 bases, and 11 bases separated the two germline ends. The CDR3 length is 12 residues. The CDR3 here is CSAMAGSSPLHF. The CDR3 region has the DNA TGCAGTGCTATGGCCGGGAGCTCACCCCTCCACTTT.

The chain uses TRBV4-2 and TRBJ2-6; maybe TRBD1 (5 bases). The CDR3 covers 19 residues. From germline, CDR1 is LGHNA and CDR2 YNFKEQ. V was trimmed by 3 bases and J by 0 bases, leaving 18 bases between them. CDR3 loop: CASSQDLTDHSSGANVLTF. In nucleotides, the CDR3 is TGTGCCAGCAGCCAGGATTTGACAGATCACAGCTCTGGGGCCAACGTCCTGACTTTC.

This sequence joins TRBV3-1 and TRBJ2-1; 10 nucleotides match TRBD2. J gave up 0 bases and V 7 bases, and 3 bases lay outside the gene matches. CDR1 is LGHDT and CDR2 is YNNKEL in the germline V gene (reference sequence). CDR3 length: 15 residues. CDR3 amino acids: CASTKRGGSYNEQFF. CDR3 sequence (DNA): TGTGCCAGCACCAAGCGGGGGGGCTCCTACAATGAGCAGTTCTTC.

This clonotype was counted once. The gene calls are TRBV20-1 and TRBJ1-5, with a possible D match to TRBD1 (6 bases). CDR1 and CDR2 (germline): DFQATT, SNEGSKA (reference sequence). Trimming cost V 3 bases and J 4 bases, with 13 bases left between them. The CDR3 spans 14 residues. CDR3 sequence: CSARGGQVNQPQHF. As DNA, the CDR3 is TGCAGTGCTAGGGGGGGGCAGGTGAATCAGCCCCAGCATTTT.

In nucleotides, the CDR3 is TGTGCCAGCAGTTTAGGCAGACAGGGGTCCTACGAGCAGTACTTC. Protein product: CASSLGRQGSYEQYF. The gene calls are TRBV28 and TRBJ2-7, with TRBD1 identical over 8 bases. Germline CDR1 reads MDHEN; CDR2 reads SYDVKM. The CDR3 covers 15 residues. Trimming took 2 bases from V and 1 from J; bases not matched to a gene: 4.

The CDR3 nucleotides read TGTGCCAGCTTTGGACGGGGGGGCAGTTCTACATCGGCCAAAAACATTCAGTACTTC. This gives the protein CASFGRGGSSTSAKNIQYF. V usage is TRBV28 and J usage is TRBJ2-4; TRBD2 matches 8 bases. This CDR3 comprises 19 residues. CDR1 MDHEN and CDR2 SYDVKM come from the germline V gene. Losses at the gene ends were 8 bases for V and 1 base for J; bases not matched to a gene: 19. The full variable domain, with the rest looked up from reference TRBV28 and TRBJ2-4, is DVKVTQSSRYLVKRTGEKVFLECVQDMDHENMFWYRQDPGLGLRLIYFSYDVKMKEKGDIPEGYSVSREKKERFSLILESASTNQTSMYLCASFGRGGSSTSAKNIQYFGAGTRLSVL.

V gene TRBV9 combines with J gene TRBJ2-5; 7 bases are a match to TRBD1. From germline, CDR1 is SGDLS and CDR2 YYNGEE. V shed 5 bases, J shed 5 bases, and the junction held 6 bases outside the gene matches. This CDR3 has 13 amino acids. Here the CDR3 DNA reads TGTGCCAGCAGTGAGACAGGGTTGGAGACCCAGTACTTC. This translates into CASSETGLETQYF. Full variable domain (rest looked up from reference TRBV9 and TRBJ2-5): DSGVTQTPKHLITATGQRVTLRCSPRSGDLSVYWYQQSLDQGLQFLIQYYNGEERAKGNILERFSAQQFPDLHSELNLSSLELGDSALYFCASSETGLETQYFGPGTRLLVL.

The rearrangement uses TRBV6-2 or TRBV6-3 and TRBJ1-4; 8 bases align to TRBD1. Germline CDR1 is MNHEY and CDR2 is SVGEGT. The CDR3 spans 15 residues. J lost 5 bases, V lost 6 bases, and 8 bases had no gene match. The CDR3: CASSVKRTGNEKLFF. In nucleotides, the CDR3 is TGTGCCAGCAGCGTCAAAAGGACAGGGAATGAAAAACTGTTTTTT.

The chain joins TRBV6-5 to TRBJ1-6; D gene ambiguous. Germline V gene data show CDR1 as MNHEY and CDR2 as SVGAGI. This CDR3 is 14 amino acids long. The V and J ends lost 2 bases and 7 bases respectively, with 9 bases between them. As DNA, the CDR3 is TGTGCCAGCAGTTACGTGGCAGCCAATTCACCCCTCCACTTT. Translated: CASSYVAANSPLHF.

The chain recombines TRBV29-1 with TRBJ2-2; no firm D call. Germline V gene lookup returns CDR1 SQVTM and CDR2 ANQGSEA. Deletions cut 5 bases from V and 4 bases from J, with 14 bases between. The CDR3 runs 14 residues. The chain's CDR3 is CSVLYPSRTGELFF. The CDR3 coding sequence is TGCAGCGTTCTATACCCCTCACGCACCGGGGAGCTGTTTTTT.

V is TRBV20-1 and J is TRBJ1-5; 8 nucleotides match TRBD1. Unmatched junction bases numbered 4, after V lost 3 bases and J lost 9 bases. Germline V gene lookup returns CDR1 DFQATT and CDR2 SNEGSKA (reference sequence). This CDR3 has 12 residues. The CDR3 region is CSARYRGMPQHF. CDR3 coding DNA: TGCAGTGCTAGGTACAGGGGGATGCCCCAGCATTTT.

The gene calls are TRBV7-2 and TRBJ1-6; 9 bases fit TRBD1. This CDR3 is built from 14 residues. The germline V gene encodes CDR1 SGHTA and CDR2 FQGNSA. The J segment lost 9 bases and the V segment lost 3 bases, leaving 3 bases of the junction unmatched. In DNA form, the CDR3 reads TGTGCCAGCAGCTTCGGACAGGGGACTTCACCCCTCCACTTT. Protein sequence: CASSFGQGTSPLHF. Variable domain in full (rest from reference TRBV7-2 and TRBJ1-6): GAGVSQSPSNKVTEKGKDVELRCDPISGHTALYWYRQSLGQGLEFLIYFQGNSAPDKSGLPSDRFSAERTGGSVSTLTIQRTQQEDSAVYLCASSFGQGTSPLHFGNGTRLTVT.

The J gene is TRBJ2-2, the V gene TRBV5-1; no clear D gene. Trimming removed 0 bases at V and 4 bases at J, with 7 bases between. The CDR3 runs to 14 residues. In germline, CDR1 is SGHRS, CDR2 YFSETQ. The CDR3 protein is CASSLVQPTGELFF. In DNA form, the CDR3 reads TGCGCCAGCAGCTTGGTTCAGCCCACCGGGGAGCTGTTTTTT.

The J gene is TRBJ2-5, the V gene TRBV20-1; D is possibly TRBD2 (6 bases). CDR1 DFQATT and CDR2 SNEGSKA come from the germline V gene (reference sequence). The CDR3 has 13 amino acids. V was clipped by 6 bases and J by 2 bases, with 13 bases between them. The CDR3 region is CSAWGLLQETQYF. The CDR3 DNA sequence: TGCAGTGCCTGGGGACTCTTACAAGAGACCCAGTACTTC.

V and J are TRBV7-2 and TRBJ1-2, with 8 nucleotides matching TRBD1. Germline values: CDR1 SGHTA, CDR2 FQGNSA. J lost 8 bases, V lost 5 bases, and 10 bases had no gene match. The CDR3 has 14 amino acids. CDR3 bases: TGTGCCAGCAGCCAGACAGGGGTTGGGTTCGGCTACACCTTC. Translation gives CASSQTGVGFGYTF. Complete variable domain (other parts from reference TRBV7-2 and TRBJ1-2): GAGVSQSPSNKVTEKGKDVELRCDPISGHTALYWYRQSLGQGLEFLIYFQGNSAPDKSGLPSDRFSAERTGGSVSTLTIQRTQQEDSAVYLCASSQTGVGFGYTFGSGTRLTVV.

This sequence joins TRBV20-1 and TRBJ2-7; D is uncertain. The CDR3 is 13 residues long. The germline V gene encodes CDR1 DFQATT and CDR2 SNEGSKA (reference sequence). Deletions cut 6 bases from V and 1 base from J, with 13 bases between. CDR3 protein: CSANSGVSYEQYF. The DNA of the CDR3 is TGCAGTGCCAACTCTGGGGTATCCTACGAGCAGTACTTC.

V is TRBV28 and J is TRBJ2-2; D perhaps matches TRBD2 (5 bases). The V and J ends lost 5 bases and 3 bases respectively, with 13 bases between them. CDR1 is MDHEN and CDR2 is SYDVKM in the germline V gene. The CDR3 totals 15 residues. The CDR3 bases are TGTGCCAGCAGTAACCCGGGGATCGACACCGGGGAGCTGTTTTTT. It specifies CASSNPGIDTGELFF.

The gene calls are TRBV30 and TRBJ1-1, with D possibly matching TRBD1 (6 bases). Deletions cut 2 bases from V and 3 bases from J, with 16 bases between. Germline V gene sequence: CDR1 GTSNPN, CDR2 SVGIG (reference sequence). The CDR3 runs to 15 residues. CDR3 protein: CAWSLWGAAHTEAFF. Here the CDR3 DNA reads TGTGCCTGGAGTCTTTGGGGGGCGGCACACACTGAAGCTTTCTTT.

The gene calls are TRBV28 and TRBJ1-2; D unclear. Germline CDR1 MDHEN, CDR2 SYDVKM. The CDR3 loop spans 15 amino acids. The V gene lost 2 bases and the J gene lost 4 bases, with 14 bases spanning the gap. This chain's CDR3 is CASSLSTAVGYGYTF. CDR3 nucleotides: TGTGCCAGCAGTTTAAGTACCGCCGTGGGCTATGGCTACACCTTC.

Written as DNA, the CDR3 is TGTGCCAGTGCCCGGGCAGGATATGGCTACACCTTC. Encoded protein: CASARAGYGYTF. The chain links TRBV27 to TRBJ1-2; D gene ambiguous. This CDR3 has 12 amino acids. CDR1 and CDR2 (germline): MNHEY, SMNVEV (reference sequence). Trimming shortened V by 9 bases and J by 5 bases, and 13 bases separated the two germline ends.

J is TRBJ2-7 and V is TRBV5-1; a possible D gene is TRBD1 (5 bases). The germline gives CDR1 SGHRS, CDR2 YFSETQ. V was cut by 0 bases and J by 2 bases, with 12 bases left in between. The CDR3 runs 15 residues. The chain's CDR3 is CASSLAPTETYEQYF. The CDR3 DNA reads as TGCGCCAGCAGCTTGGCCCCGACAGAGACCTACGAGCAGTACTTC. Drawing the rest from reference TRBV5-1 and TRBJ2-7, the complete variable domain is KAGVTQTPRYLIKTRGQQVTLSCSPISGHRSVSWYQQTPGQGLQFLFEYFSETQRNKGNFPGRFSGRQFSNSRSEMNVSTLELGDSALYLCASSLAPTETYEQYFGPGTRLTVT.

The gene calls are TRBV28 and TRBJ2-7, with 8 positions matching TRBD1. The CDR3 contains 15 residues. V gave up 5 bases and J gave up 3 bases; unmatched junction bases: 9. CDR1 is MDHEN, CDR2 SYDVKM, per germline. In DNA form, the CDR3 reads TGTGCCAGCAGTGCCGGAACAGGGGGATTCTACGAGCAGTACGTC. This sequence encodes CASSAGTGGFYEQYV.

This chain connects TRBV4-1 to TRBJ2-4; possible D gene TRBD1, 6 bases. V was shortened by 3 bases and J by 6 bases, with 18 bases between the two germline ends. This CDR3 has 16 amino acids. CDR1 is MGHRA, CDR2 YSYEKL, per germline. The CDR3 spells CASSQATGTKTNIQYF. DNA of the CDR3: TGCGCCAGCAGCCAGGCTACAGGGACAAAGACAAACATTCAGTACTTC.

The V and J genes are TRBV7-2 and TRBJ2-5, with D perhaps TRBD1 (6 bases). The CDR3 consists of 14 residues. Germline CDR1 SGHTA, CDR2 FQGNSA. Trimming stripped 4 bases from V and 5 bases from J, with 14 bases between. This CDR3 reads CASSYQTGKETQYF. The CDR3 nucleotides are TGTGCCAGCAGCTACCAAACAGGGAAGGAGACCCAGTACTTC.

V and J are TRBV7-2 and TRBJ2-2, with no clear D. CDR1 is SGHTA and CDR2 is FQGNSA in the germline V gene. V shed 4 bases and J shed 6 bases, with 3 bases lying between them. There are 11 residues in the CDR3. CDR3 bases: TGTGCCAGCAGCTCCTCCGGGGAGCTGTTTTTT. This encodes CASSSSGELFF.